The T cell receptor beta chain described here comes from a study of blood T cell repertoires in COVID-19. TCRdb keeps only in-frame clones here, not all; method: immunoSEQ multiplex PCR. The top ten clones hold roughly 4.9% of a sample with 130,000 or so clones, around 79% of them seen once. This CDR3 contains 16 residues. J gave up 6 bases and V 3 bases, and 4 bases lay outside the gene matches. CDR1 SGHAT and CDR2 FQNNGV come from the germline V gene. This chain uses TRBV11-2 with TRBJ2-1, with 14 positions matching TRBD2. The origin of this receptor is a woman aged 70-85 years with COVID-19, enrolled during active disease. Sample: peripheral blood. The CDR3 protein is CASSLMTSGGVNEQFF. The CDR3 DNA sequence: TGTGCCAGCAGCTTGATGACTAGCGGGGGGGTCAATGAGCAGTTCTTC. Full variable domain (remainder filled in from reference TRBV11-2 and TRBJ2-1): EAGVAQSPRYKIIEKRQSVAFWCNPISGHATLYWYQQILGQGPKLLIQFQNNGVVDDSQLPKDRFSAERLKGVDSTLKIQPAKLEDSAVYLCASSLMTSGGVNEQFFGPGTRLTVL.